The TCR beta chain described here comes from a study of identical twins. Points from the study as a whole: Zero-insertion analyses were open to partial confounding by invariant MAIT and iNKT cells. Within cord blood, abundant beta clonotypes carried fewer insertions, but memory repertoires showed no such trend. An excess of low generation probability was shown by twin-shared out-of-frame alpha sequences.

The V and J ends lost 0 bases and 4 bases respectively, with 6 bases between them. The CDR3 totals 13 residues. Germline CDR1 SGHVS, CDR2 FNYEAQ. Many counts were recorded for this clonotype. The antigen remains undetermined. TCRdb called the 5' RACE reads again in MiXCR, with one record for every CDR3 protein. Found here are fewer than 250,000 distinct CDR3 sequences, 7.5% of them singletons; the top ten hold just under 2%. These records were also assigned to another study, of yellow fever vaccine responses in identical twins.

The chain carries TRBV7-6 and TRBJ2-5; D is unclear. The sequence was obtained from a woman between 18 and 29 years old in good health. Sequenced material: memory (CD45RO+) T cells sorted from blood. For the CDR3, the DNA is TGTGCCAGCAGCTTAGCACATGGAGAGACCCAGTACTTC. Translated: CASSLAHGETQYF.